A selection of T cell receptor beta chains follows, all from one sample in a study of neurological immune-mediated disorders. One entry per CDR3 protein, called by TCRdb with MiXCR from the 5' RACE reads. The sample holds tens of thousands of distinct CDR3 sequences, 13% to 15% seen once. Input material: PBMCs. These receptors all stem from a woman between 45 and 60 years old in good health. Both conserved end residues are part of each CDR3. D genes are given only for firm matches. The size of a clone is reported for some rows only, either as once, few or many, or as a class for expanded clones.

>TRBV5-1|TRBJ1-6|TRBD1|many
CASSLEGTGSAYNSPLHF
TGCGCCAGCAGCTTGGAAGGGACAGGATCAGCCTATAATTCACCCCTCCACTTT
>TRBV5-1|TRBJ2-1|TRBD2|many
CASRPSGLSYNEQFF
TGCGCCAGCAGACCTAGCGGGCTCTCCTACAATGAGCAGTTCTTC
>TRBV5-1|TRBJ2-2|-|many
CASSLALQNTGELFF
TGCGCCAGCAGCTTGGCCCTACAGAACACCGGGGAGCTGTTTTTT
>TRBV7-2|TRBJ2-7|TRBD2|many
CASSILAGGAYEQYF
TGTGCCAGCAGCATACTAGCGGGGGGAGCCTACGAGCAGTACTTC
>TRBV7-9|TRBJ2-1|-|few
CASSPSGGGAFNEQFF
TGTGCCAGCAGCCCGTCGGGGGGCGGGGCATTCAATGAGCAGTTCTTC
>TRBV5-1|TRBJ1-2|-|many
CASSLDIQGYGYTF
TGCGCCAGCAGCTTGGATATACAGGGATATGGCTACACCTTC
>TRBV21-1|TRBJ2-1|-|many
CASSKEGYPTYNEQFF
TGTGCCAGCAGCAAAGAAGGTTACCCGACCTACAATGAGCAGTTCTTC
>TRBV3-1|TRBJ2-1|TRBD1|-
CASSRDSFSYNEQFF
TGTGCCAGCAGCCGGGACAGCTTCTCCTACAATGAGCAGTTCTTC
>TRBV20-1|TRBJ2-7|TRBD2|many
CSARDRSGGAHEQYF
TGCAGTGCTAGAGATCGTAGCGGGGGGGCCCACGAGCAGTACTTC
>TRBV5-1|TRBJ2-3|-|-
CASSLEGADTQYF
TGCGCCAGCAGCTTGGAGGGCGCAGATACGCAGTATTTT
>TRBV11-2|TRBJ2-5|-|-
CASSPRECTQYF
TGTGCCAGCAGCCCCCGGGAGTGTACCCAGTACTTC
>TRBV7-9|TRBJ2-7|TRBD1|many
CASSWAGGSYEQYF
TGTGCCAGCAGCTGGGCAGGGGGCTCCTACGAGCAGTACTTC
>TRBV5-1|TRBJ2-7|-|many
CASSLGTVNYEQYF
TGCGCCAGCAGCTTAGGGACCGTGAACTACGAGCAGTACTTC
>TRBV5-1|TRBJ2-7|TRBD2|few
CASSFTGASGSYEQYF
TGCGCCAGCAGCTTTACCGGGGCTAGCGGGAGCTACGAGCAGTACTTC
>TRBV5-1|TRBJ2-5|-|many
CASSWSGTTQETQYF
TGCGCCAGCAGCTGGTCCGGGACAACCCAAGAGACCCAGTACTTC
>TRBV20-1|TRBJ2-1|TRBD2|-
CSARDSASGNNEQFF
TGCAGTGCTAGAGATTCGGCTAGCGGTAACAATGAGCAGTTCTTC
>TRBV5-1|TRBJ1-1|-|many
CASSGQLNTEAFF
TGCGCCAGCAGCGGACAGCTCAACACTGAAGCTTTCTTT